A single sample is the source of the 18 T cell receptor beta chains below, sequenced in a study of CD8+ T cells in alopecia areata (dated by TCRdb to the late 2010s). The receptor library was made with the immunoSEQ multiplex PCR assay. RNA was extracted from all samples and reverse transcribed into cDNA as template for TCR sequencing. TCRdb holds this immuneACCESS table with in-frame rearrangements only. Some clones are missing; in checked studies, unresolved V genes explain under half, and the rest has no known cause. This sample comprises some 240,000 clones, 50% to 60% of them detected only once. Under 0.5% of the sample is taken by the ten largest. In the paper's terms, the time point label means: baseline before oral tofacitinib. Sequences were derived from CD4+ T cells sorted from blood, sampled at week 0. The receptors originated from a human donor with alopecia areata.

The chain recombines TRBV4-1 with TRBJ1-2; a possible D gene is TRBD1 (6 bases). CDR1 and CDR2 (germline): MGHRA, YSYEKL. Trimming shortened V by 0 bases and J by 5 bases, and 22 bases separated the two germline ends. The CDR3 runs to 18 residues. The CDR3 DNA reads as TGCGCCAGCAGCCAAGAAGGGGGAATTATTTGGGGTCGTTATGGCTACACCTTC. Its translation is CASSQEGGIIWGRYGYTF.

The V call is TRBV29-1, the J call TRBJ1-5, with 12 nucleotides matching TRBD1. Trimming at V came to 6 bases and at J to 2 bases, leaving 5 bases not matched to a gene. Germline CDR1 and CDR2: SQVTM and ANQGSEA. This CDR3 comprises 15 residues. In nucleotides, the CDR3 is TGCAGCGTAGGGACAGGGGGCGAAGGCAATCAGCCCCAGCATTTT. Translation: CSVGTGGEGNQPQHF.

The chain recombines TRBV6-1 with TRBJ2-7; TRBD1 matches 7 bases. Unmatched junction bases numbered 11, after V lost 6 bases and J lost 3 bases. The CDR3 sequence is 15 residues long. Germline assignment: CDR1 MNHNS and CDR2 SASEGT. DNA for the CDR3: TGTGCCAGCAGGCCCGACAGGGTGGAAGGCTACGAGCAGTACTTC. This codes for CASRPDRVEGYEQYF.

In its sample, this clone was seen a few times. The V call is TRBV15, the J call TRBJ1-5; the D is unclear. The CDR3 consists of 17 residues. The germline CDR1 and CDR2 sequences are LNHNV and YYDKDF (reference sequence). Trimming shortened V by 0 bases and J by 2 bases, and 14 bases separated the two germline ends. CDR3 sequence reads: CATSRELWVEGNQPQHF. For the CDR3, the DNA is TGTGCCACCAGCAGAGAACTCTGGGTGGAGGGCAATCAGCCCCAGCATTTT.

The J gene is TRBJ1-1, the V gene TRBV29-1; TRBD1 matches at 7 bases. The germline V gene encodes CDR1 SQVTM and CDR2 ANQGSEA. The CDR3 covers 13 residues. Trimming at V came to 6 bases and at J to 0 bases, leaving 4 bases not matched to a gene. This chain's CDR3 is CSVRDSMNTEAFF. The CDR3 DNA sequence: TGCAGCGTAAGGGACAGTATGAACACTGAAGCTTTCTTT.

The CDR3 region has the DNA TGTGCCAGCAGCCATCGTTCCTCCCGGCGGTTTTATAATTCACCCCTCCACTTT. This translates into CASSHRSSRRFYNSPLHF. The chain employs TRBV14 and TRBJ1-6, with no clear D. The V end was cut by 3 bases, the J end by 4 bases, with 19 bases between. Germline V lookup: CDR1 SGHDN, CDR2 FVKESK. The CDR3 consists of 18 residues. The entire variable domain, with the rest obtained from reference TRBV14 and TRBJ1-6, is as follows: EAGVTQFPSHSVIEKGQTVTLRCDPISGHDNLYWYRRVMGKEIKFLLHFVKESKQDESGMPNNRFLAERTGGTYSTLKVQPAELEDSGVYFCASSHRSSRRFYNSPLHFGNGTRLTVT.

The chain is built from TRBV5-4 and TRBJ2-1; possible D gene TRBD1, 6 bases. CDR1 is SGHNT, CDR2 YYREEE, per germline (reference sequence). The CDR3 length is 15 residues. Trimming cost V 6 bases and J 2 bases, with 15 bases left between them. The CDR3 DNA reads TGTGCCAGCACCAACCCACAGGGTACCTACAATGAGCAGTTCTTC. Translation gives CASTNPQGTYNEQFF. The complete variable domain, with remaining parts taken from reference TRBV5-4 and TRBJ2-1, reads ETGVTQSPTHLIKTRGQQVTLRCSSQSGHNTVSWYQQALGQGPQFIFQYYREEENGRGNFPPRFSGLQFPNYSSELNVNALELDDSALYLCASTNPQGTYNEQFFGPGTRLTVL.

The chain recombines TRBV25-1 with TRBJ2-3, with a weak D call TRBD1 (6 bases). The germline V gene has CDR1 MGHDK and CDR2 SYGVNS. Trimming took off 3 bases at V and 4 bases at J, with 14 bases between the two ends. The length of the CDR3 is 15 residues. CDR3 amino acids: CASSDPATGSDTQYF. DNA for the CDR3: TGTGCCAGCAGTGACCCCGCCACAGGGTCAGATACGCAGTATTTT.

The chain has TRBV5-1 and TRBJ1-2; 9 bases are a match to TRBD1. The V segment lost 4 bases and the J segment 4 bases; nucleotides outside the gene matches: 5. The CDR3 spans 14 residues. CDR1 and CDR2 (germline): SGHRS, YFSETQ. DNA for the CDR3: TGCGCCAGCAGCCCGGGGACAGGGATCTATGGCTACACCTTC. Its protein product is CASSPGTGIYGYTF.

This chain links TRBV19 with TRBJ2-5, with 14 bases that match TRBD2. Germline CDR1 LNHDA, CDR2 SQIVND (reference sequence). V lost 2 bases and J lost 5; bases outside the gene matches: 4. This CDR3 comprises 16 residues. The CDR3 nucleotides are TGTGCCAGTAGTATAAAGACTAGCGGGAGGGCGGAGACCCAGTACTTC. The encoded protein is CASSIKTSGRAETQYF.

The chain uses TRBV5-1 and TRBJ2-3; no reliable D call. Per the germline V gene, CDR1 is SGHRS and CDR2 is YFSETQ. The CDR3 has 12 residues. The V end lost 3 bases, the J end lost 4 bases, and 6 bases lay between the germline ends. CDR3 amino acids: CASSSSPDTQYF. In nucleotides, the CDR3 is TGCGCCAGCAGCTCCAGTCCAGATACGCAGTATTTT.

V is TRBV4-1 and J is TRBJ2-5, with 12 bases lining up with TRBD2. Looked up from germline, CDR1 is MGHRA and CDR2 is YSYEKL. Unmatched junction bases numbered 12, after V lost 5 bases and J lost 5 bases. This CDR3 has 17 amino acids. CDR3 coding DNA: TGCGCCAGCAGCAGTAGACTAGCGGGGGCCGCGGGGGAGACCCAGTACTTC. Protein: CASSSRLAGAAGETQYF.

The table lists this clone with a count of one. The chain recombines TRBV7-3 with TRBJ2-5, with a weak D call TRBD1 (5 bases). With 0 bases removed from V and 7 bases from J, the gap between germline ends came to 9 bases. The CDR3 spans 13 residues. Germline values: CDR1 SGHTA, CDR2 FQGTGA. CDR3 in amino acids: CASSLTPGMTQYF. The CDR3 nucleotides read TGTGCCAGCAGCTTAACCCCAGGGATGACCCAGTACTTC.

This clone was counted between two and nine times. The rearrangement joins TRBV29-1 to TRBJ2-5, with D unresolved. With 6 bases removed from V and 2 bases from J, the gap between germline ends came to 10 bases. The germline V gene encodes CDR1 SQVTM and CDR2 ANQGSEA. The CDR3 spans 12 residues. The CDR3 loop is CSVTRNQETQYF. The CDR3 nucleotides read TGCAGCGTAACAAGAAATCAAGAGACCCAGTACTTC.

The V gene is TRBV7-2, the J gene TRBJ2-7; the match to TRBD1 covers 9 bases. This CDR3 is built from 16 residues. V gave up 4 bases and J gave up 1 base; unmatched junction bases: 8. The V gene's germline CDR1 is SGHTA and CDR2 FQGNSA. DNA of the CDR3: TGTGCCAGCAGCTATAGTGGGGGGACAGGGTCCTACGAGCAGTACTTC. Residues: CASSYSGGTGSYEQYF.

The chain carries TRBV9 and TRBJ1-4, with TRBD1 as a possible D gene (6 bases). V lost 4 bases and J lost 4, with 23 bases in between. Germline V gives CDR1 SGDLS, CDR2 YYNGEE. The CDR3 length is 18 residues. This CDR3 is CASSPLGARPRGNEKLFF. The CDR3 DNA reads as TGTGCCAGCAGCCCCCTGGGGGCTAGACCAAGGGGTAATGAAAAACTGTTTTTT.

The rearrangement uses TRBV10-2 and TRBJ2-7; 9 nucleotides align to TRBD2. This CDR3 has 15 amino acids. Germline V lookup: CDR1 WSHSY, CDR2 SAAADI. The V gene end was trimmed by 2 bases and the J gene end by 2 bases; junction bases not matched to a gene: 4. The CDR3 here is CASSESGGRAYEQYF. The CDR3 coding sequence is TGCGCCAGCAGTGAGAGCGGCGGGAGGGCCTACGAGCAGTACTTC.

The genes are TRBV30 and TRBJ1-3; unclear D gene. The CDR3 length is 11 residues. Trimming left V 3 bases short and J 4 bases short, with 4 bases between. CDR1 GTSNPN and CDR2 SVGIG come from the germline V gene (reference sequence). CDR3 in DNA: TGTGCCTGGAGCAGAGGAAACACCATATATTTT. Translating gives CAWSRGNTIYF.